This T cell receptor (beta chain) was identified in a study of blood T cell repertoires in COVID-19. Study as a whole: T cells, B-cell-depleted T cells, or PBMCs provided the cDNA or gDNA that served as material.

The CDR3 totals 14 residues. Using immunoSEQ multiplex PCR, the repertoire was profiled, and TCRdb retains in-frame clones only, with some absent. Among 390,000 or so clones, approximately 87% were seen once, and the ten largest hold around 9.3%. Enrollees, about 18 to 90 years old, lived in some 24 US areas. Before being deemed recovered, Cohort 3 donors had two negative PCRs, clearance, or symptom resolution. The sequencing input was PBMCs or T cells enriched from blood (not recorded which). V usage is TRBV21-1 and J usage is TRBJ1-1; the table's D call, TRBD1, was not checked against the DNA. TRBV21-1 represents a pseudogene. This TCR came from a woman aged 45-65 years who had recovered from COVID-19. The CDR3 region has the DNA TGTGCCAGCAGCAACGAGACAGAGAACACTGAAGCTTTCTTT. Amino acids: CASSNETENTEAFF.